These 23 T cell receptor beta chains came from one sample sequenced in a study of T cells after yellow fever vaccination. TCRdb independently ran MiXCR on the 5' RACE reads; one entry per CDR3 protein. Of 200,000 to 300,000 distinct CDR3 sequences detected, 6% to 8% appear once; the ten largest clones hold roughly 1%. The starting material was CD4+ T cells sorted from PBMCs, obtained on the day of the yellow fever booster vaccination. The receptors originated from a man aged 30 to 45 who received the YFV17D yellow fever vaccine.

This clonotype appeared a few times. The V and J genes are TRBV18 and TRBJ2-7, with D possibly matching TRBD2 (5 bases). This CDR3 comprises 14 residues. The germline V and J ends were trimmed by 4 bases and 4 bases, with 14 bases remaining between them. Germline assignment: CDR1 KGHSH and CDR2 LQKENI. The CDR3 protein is CASSRLEGGYEQYF. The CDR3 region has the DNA TGTGCCAGCTCACGCCTAGAGGGTGGGTACGAGCAGTACTTC.

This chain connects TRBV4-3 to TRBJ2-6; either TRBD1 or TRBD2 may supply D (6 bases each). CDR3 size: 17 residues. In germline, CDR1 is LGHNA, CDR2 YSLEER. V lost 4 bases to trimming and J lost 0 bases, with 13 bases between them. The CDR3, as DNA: TGCGCCAGCAGCCGGAGGGGGGCCCTCTCTGGGGCCAACGTCCTGACTTTC. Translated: CASSRRGALSGANVLTF.

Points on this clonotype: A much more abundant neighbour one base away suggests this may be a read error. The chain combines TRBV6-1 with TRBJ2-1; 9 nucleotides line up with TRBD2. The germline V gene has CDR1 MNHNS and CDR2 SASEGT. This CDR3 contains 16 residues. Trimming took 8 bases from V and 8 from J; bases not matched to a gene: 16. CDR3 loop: CASALMGLAGTDEQFF. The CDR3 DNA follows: TGTGCCAGCGCCCTTATGGGTCTAGCGGGAACGGATGAGCAGTTCTTC.

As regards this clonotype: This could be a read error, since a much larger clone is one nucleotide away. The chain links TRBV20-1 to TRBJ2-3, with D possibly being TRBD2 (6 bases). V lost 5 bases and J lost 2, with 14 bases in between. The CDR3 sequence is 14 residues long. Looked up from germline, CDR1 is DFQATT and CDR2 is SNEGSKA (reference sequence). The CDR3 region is CSAYYRDSTDTQYF. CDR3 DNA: TGCAGTGCTTATTACCGGGACTCCACAGATACGCAGTATTTT.

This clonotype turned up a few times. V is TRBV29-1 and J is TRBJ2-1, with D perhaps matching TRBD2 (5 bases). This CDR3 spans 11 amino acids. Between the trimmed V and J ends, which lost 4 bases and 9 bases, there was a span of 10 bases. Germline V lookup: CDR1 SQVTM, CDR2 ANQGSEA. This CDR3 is CSVGPEGEQFF. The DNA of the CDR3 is TGCAGCGTTGGGCCTGAGGGTGAGCAGTTCTTC.

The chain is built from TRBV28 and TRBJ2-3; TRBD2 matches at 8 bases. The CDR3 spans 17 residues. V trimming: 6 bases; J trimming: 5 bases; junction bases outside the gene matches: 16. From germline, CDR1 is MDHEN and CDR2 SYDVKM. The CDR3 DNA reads TGTGCCAGCAGCATCGAACCACCCGGGAGGGGTGGAGATACGCAGTATTTT. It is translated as CASSIEPPGRGGDTQYF.

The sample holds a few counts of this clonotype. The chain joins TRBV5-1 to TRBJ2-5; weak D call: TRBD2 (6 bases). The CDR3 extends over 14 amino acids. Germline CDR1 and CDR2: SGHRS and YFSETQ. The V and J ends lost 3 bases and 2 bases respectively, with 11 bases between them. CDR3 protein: CASSSRDFQETQYF. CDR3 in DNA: TGCGCCAGCAGCTCTCGGGACTTTCAAGAGACCCAGTACTTC.

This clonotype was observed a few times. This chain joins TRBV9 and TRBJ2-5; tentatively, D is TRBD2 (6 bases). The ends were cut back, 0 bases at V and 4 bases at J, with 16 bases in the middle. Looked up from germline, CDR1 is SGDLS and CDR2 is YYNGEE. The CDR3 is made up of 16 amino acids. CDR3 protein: CASSVASGGSGETQYF. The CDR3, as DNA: TGTGCCAGCAGCGTAGCTAGTGGAGGGAGCGGAGAGACCCAGTACTTC.

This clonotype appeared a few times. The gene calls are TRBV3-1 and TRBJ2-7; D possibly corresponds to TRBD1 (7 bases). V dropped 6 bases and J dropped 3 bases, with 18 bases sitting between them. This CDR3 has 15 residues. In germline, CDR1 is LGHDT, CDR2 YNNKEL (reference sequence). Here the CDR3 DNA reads TGTGCCAGCAGTCGACTAGAGACAGGGCTCTACGAGCAGTACTTC. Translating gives CASSRLETGLYEQYF.

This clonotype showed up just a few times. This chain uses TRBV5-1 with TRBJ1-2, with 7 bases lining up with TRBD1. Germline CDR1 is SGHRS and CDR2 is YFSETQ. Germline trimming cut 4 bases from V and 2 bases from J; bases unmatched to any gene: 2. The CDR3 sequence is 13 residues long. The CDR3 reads CASSADRNYGYTF. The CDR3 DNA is TGCGCCAGCAGCGCGGACAGGAACTATGGCTACACCTTC. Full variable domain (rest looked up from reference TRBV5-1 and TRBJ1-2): KAGVTQTPRYLIKTRGQQVTLSCSPISGHRSVSWYQQTPGQGLQFLFEYFSETQRNKGNFPGRFSGRQFSNSRSEMNVSTLELGDSALYLCASSADRNYGYTFGSGTRLTVV.

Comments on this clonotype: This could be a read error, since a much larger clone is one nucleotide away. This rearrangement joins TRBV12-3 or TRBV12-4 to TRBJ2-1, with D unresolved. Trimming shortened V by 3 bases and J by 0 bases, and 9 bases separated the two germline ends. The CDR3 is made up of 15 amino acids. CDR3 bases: TGTGCCAGCAGTTTGTCGGAAAGCTCCTACAATGAGCAGTTCTTC. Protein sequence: CASSLSESSYNEQFF.

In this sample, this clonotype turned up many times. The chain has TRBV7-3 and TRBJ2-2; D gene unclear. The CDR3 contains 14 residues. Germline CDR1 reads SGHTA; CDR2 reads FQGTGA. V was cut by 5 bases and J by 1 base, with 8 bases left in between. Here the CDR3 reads CASSPLRNTGELFF. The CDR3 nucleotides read TGTGCCAGCAGCCCGCTCAGGAACACCGGGGAGCTGTTTTTT. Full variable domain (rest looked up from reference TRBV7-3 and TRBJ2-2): GAGVSQTPSNKVTEKGKYVELRCDPISGHTALYWYRQSLGQGPEFLIYFQGTGAADDSGLPNDRFFAVRPEGSVSTLKIQRTERGDSAVYLCASSPLRNTGELFFGEGSRLTVL.

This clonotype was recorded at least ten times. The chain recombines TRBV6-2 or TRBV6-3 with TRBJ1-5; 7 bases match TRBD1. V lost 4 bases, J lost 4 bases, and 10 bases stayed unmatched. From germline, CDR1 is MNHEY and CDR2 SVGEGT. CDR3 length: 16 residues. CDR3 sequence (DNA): TGTGCCAGCAGTTTCTCCCGAGGCAGGGGGAATCAGCCCCAGCATTTT. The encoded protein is CASSFSRGRGNQPQHF.

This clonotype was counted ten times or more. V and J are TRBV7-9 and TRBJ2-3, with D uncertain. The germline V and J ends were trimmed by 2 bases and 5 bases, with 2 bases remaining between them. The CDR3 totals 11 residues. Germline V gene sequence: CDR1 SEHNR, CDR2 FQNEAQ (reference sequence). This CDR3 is CASSLIDTQYF. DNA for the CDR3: TGTGCCAGCAGCTTAATAGATACGCAGTATTTT.

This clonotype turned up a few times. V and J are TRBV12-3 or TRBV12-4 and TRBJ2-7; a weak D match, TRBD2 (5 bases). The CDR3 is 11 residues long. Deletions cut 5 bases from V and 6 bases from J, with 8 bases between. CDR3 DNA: TGTGCCAGCAGTCGTACTAGCGAGCAGTACTTC. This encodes CASSRTSEQYF.

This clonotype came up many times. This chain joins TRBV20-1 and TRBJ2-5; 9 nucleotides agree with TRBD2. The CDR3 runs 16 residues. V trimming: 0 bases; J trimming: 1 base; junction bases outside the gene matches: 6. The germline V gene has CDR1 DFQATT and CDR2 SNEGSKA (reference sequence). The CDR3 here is CSARDFSGRFQETQYF. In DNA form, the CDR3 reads TGCAGTGCTAGAGATTTCAGCGGGAGGTTCCAAGAGACCCAGTACTTC.

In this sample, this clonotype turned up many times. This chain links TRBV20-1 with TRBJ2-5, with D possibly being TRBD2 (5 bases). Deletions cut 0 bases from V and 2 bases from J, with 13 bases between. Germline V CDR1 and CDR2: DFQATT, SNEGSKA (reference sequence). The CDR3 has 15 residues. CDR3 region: CSARDPSTGQETQYF. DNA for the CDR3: TGCAGTGCTAGAGACCCCTCGACGGGACAAGAGACCCAGTACTTC.

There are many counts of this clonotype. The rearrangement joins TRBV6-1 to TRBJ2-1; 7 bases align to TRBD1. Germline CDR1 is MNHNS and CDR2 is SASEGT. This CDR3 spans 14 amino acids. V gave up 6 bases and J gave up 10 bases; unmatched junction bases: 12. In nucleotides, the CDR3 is TGTGCCAGCAGACAAAGACAGGGCTTACACGAGCAGTTCTTC. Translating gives CASRQRQGLHEQFF.

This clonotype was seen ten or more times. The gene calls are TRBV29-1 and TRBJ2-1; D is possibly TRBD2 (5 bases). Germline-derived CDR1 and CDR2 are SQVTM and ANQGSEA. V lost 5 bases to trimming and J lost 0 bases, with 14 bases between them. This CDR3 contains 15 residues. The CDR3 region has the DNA TGCAGCGTTCCTACCGGGGAGAGCTCCTACAATGAGCAGTTCTTC. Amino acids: CSVPTGESSYNEQFF.

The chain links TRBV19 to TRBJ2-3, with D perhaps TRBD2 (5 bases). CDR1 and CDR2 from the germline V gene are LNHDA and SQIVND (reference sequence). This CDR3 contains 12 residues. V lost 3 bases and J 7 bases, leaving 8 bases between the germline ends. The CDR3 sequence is CASSIPGNTQYF. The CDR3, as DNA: TGTGCCAGTAGTATCCCGGGGAATACGCAGTATTTT. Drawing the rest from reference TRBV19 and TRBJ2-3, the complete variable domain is DGGITQSPKYLFRKEGQNVTLSCEQNLNHDAMYWYRQDPGQGLRLIYYSQIVNDFQKGDIAEGYSVSREKKESFPLTVTSAQKNPTAFYLCASSIPGNTQYFGPGTRLTVL.

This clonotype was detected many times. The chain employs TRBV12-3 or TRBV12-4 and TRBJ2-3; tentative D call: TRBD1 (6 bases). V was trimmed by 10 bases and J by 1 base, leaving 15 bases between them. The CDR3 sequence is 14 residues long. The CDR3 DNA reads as TGTGCCACCGGGACATACCATCGCACAGATACGCAGTATTTT. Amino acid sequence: CATGTYHRTDTQYF.

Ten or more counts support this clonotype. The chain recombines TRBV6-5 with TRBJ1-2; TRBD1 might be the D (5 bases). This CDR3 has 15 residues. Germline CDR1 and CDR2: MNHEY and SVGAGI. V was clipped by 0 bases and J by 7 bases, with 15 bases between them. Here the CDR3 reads CASSYSSGGDAGYTF. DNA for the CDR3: TGTGCCAGCAGTTACTCCTCGGGGGGGGACGCTGGCTACACCTTC.

The chain's CDR3 is CASSLVGAATNEKLFF. The CDR3 DNA follows: TGTGCCAGCAGCTTAGTCGGGGCTGCAACTAATGAAAAACTGTTTTTT. The chain uses TRBV7-2 and TRBJ1-4, with D possibly being TRBD1 (5 bases). Trimming pared 1 base from V and 0 bases from J, leaving 9 bases between. Germline-derived CDR1 and CDR2 are SGHTA and FQGNSA. CDR3 length equals 16 residues.